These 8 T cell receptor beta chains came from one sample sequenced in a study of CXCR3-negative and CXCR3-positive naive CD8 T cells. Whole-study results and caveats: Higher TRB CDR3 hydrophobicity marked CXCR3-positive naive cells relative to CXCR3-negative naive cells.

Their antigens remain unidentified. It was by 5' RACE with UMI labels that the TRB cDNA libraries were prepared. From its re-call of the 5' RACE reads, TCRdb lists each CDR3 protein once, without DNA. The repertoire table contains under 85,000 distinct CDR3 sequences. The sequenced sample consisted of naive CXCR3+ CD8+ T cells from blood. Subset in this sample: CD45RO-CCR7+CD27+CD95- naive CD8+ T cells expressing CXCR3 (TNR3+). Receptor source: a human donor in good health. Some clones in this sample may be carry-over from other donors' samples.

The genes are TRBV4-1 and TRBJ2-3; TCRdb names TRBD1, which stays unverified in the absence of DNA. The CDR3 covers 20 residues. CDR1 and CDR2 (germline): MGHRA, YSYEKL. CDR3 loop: CASSQDSGTGFTLERDTQYF.

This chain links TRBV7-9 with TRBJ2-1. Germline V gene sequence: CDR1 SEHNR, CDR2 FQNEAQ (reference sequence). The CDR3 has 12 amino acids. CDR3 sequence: CATANSYNEQFF.

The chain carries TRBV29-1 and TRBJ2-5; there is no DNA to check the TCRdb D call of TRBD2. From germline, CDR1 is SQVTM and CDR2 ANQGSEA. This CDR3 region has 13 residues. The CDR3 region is CSVPGTSGETQYF. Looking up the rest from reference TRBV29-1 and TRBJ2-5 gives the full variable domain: SAVISQKPSRDICQRGTSLTIQCQVDSQVTMMFWYRQQPGQSLTLIATANQGSEATYESGFVIDKFPISRPNLTFSTLTVSNMSPEDSSIYLCSVPGTSGETQYFGPGTRLLVL.

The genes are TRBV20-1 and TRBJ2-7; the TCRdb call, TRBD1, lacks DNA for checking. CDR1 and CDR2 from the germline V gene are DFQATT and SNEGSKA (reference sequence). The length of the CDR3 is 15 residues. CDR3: CSAREWRGQSYEQYF.

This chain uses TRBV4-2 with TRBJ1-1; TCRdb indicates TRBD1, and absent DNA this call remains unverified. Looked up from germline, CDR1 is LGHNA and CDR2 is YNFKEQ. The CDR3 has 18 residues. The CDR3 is CASSQDGSLTGMSTEAFF.

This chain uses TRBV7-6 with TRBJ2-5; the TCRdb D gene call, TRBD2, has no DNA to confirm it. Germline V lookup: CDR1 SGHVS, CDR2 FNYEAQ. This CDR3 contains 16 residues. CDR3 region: CASSLRDSAGGPPKYF.

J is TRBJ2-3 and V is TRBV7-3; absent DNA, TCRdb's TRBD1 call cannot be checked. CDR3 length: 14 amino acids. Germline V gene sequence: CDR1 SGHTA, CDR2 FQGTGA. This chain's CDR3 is CASSEGVGSDTQYF. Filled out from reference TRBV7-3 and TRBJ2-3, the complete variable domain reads GAGVSQTPSNKVTEKGKYVELRCDPISGHTALYWYRQSLGQGPEFLIYFQGTGAADDSGLPNDRFFAVRPEGSVSTLKIQRTERGDSAVYLCASSEGVGSDTQYFGPGTRLTVL.

The CDR3 reads CASTQDGYQETQYF. The gene calls are TRBV6-2 or TRBV6-3 and TRBJ2-5. From germline, CDR1 is MNHEY and CDR2 SVGEGT. This CDR3 has 14 residues.